The 11 T cell receptor beta chains reported below all come from one sample, sequenced in a study of regulatory T cells in long-lasting Graves disease. Building of the TCR beta libraries involved iRepertoire HTBI primers and Arm-PCR of CDR3 regions. TCRdb reprocessed the multiplex PCR reads with MiXCR, giving one entry per CDR3 protein. The sample has around 500,000 distinct CDR3 sequences, about 16% seen once; the top ten hold 20% to 25%. Described time point: newly diagnosed GD, antithyroid drugs for less than 3 months. After RNA was extracted from PBMCs, the TCR library was made from it. This sample also appeared in a second study, on T cells in Graves' hyperthyroidism and ophthalmopathy.

The sample consisted of peripheral blood mononuclear cells (PBMCs), taken at new diagnosis, from a patient treated with antithyroid drugs. The origin of the receptors is a middle-aged woman with Graves disease.

The rearrangement joins TRBV9 to TRBJ2-4, with 8 nucleotides matching TRBD2. Germline-derived CDR1 and CDR2 are SGDLS and YYNGEE. V shed 3 bases, J shed 7 bases, and the junction held 9 bases outside the gene matches. The CDR3 spans 15 residues. The CDR3 protein is CASSAPGTSQNIQYF. The CDR3 DNA sequence: TGTGCCAGCAGCGCCCCCGGGACTAGTCAGAACATTCAGTACTTC.

The rearrangement links TRBV19 to TRBJ2-6; 7 bases are a match to TRBD1. The CDR3 contains 15 residues. J gave up 2 bases and V 3 bases, and 1 base lay outside the gene matches. Germline lookup yields CDR1 LNHDA and CDR2 SQIVND (reference sequence). Here the CDR3 DNA reads TGTGCCAGTAGTATGGGGACAGCTGGGGCCAACGTCCTGACTTTC. It encodes CASSMGTAGANVLTF.

A note on this clonotype: A single base separates this from a much larger clone, so it may be a read error. This chain uses TRBV6-1 with TRBJ2-7, with a tentative D call TRBD2 (5 bases). The CDR3 length is 14 residues. V was shortened by 7 bases and J by 3 bases, with 16 bases between the two germline ends. Germline CDR1 MNHNS, CDR2 SASEGT. CDR3 amino acids: CASNGLDRVYEQYF. The DNA of the CDR3 is TGTGCCAGCAATGGACTGGACCGTGTCTACGAGCAGTACTTC.

This clonotype has a count of ten or more. This chain uses TRBV11-2 with TRBJ1-4; D remains ambiguous. Germline V CDR1 and CDR2: SGHAT, FQNNGV. V was clipped by 5 bases and J by 0 bases, with 4 bases between them. This CDR3 contains 13 residues. Here the CDR3 reads CASSETTNEKLFF. In nucleotides, the CDR3 is TGTGCCAGCAGCGAGACAACTAATGAAAAACTGTTTTTT.

Comments on this clonotype: The junction departs from the called germline gene at one end, perhaps through a read error. The chain joins TRBV18 to TRBJ1-1; D is uncertain. CDR1 KGHSH and CDR2 LQKENI come from the germline V gene. This CDR3 is 15 amino acids long. CDR3 residues: CASSPVGNMNTEASF. The CDR3 DNA sequence: TGTGCCAGCTCACCAGTCGGTAACATGAACACTGAAGCTTCCTTT.

The chain combines TRBV12-5 with TRBJ1-1; a possible D gene is TRBD1 (5 bases). Trimming stripped 2 bases from V and 5 bases from J, with 15 bases between. The germline CDR1 and CDR2 sequences are LGHNT and FRNRAP. The CDR3 totals 15 residues. The CDR3 bases are TGTGCTAGTGGTTTGACCGGGAGCGGGGGTACTGAAGCTTTCTTT. Protein: CASGLTGSGGTEAFF. Filled out from reference TRBV12-5 and TRBJ1-1, the complete variable domain reads DARVTQTPRHKVTEMGQEVTMRCQPILGHNTVFWYRQTMMQGLELLAYFRNRAPLDDSGMPKDRFSAEMPDATLATLKIQPSEPRDSAVYFCASGLTGSGGTEAFFGQGTRLTVV.

There are a few counts of this clonotype. This chain links TRBV7-9 with TRBJ2-7, with D hard to call. This CDR3 has 13 amino acids. Germline CDR1 and CDR2: SEHNR and FQNEAQ (reference sequence). The V end lost 0 bases, the J end lost 5 bases, and 8 bases lay between the germline ends. The CDR3 DNA sequence: TGTGCCAGCAGCTTAGCACAGTACGACGAGCAGTACTTC. Translating it yields CASSLAQYDEQYF.

V gene TRBV7-2 combines with J gene TRBJ2-2; TRBD2 is a possible D gene (6 bases). Trimming stripped 6 bases from V and 0 bases from J, with 11 bases between. Germline loops: CDR1 SGHTA, CDR2 FQGNSA. CDR3 size: 15 residues. The CDR3 nucleotides are TGTGCCAGCAGACCGGGACTGTCGAACACCGGGGAGCTGTTTTTT. The encoded protein is CASRPGLSNTGELFF.

The rearrangement joins TRBV5-4 to TRBJ1-3, with unresolved D. Germline V gene lookup returns CDR1 SGHNT and CDR2 YYREEE (reference sequence). V lost 0 bases to trimming and J lost 0 bases, with 13 bases between them. The CDR3 runs 17 residues. The chain's CDR3 is CASSLDLGSVSGNTIYF. Written as DNA, the CDR3 is TGTGCCAGCAGCTTGGACCTCGGCAGTGTCTCTGGAAACACCATATATTTT. Full variable domain (missing parts from reference TRBV5-4 and TRBJ1-3): ETGVTQSPTHLIKTRGQQVTLRCSSQSGHNTVSWYQQALGQGPQFIFQYYREEENGRGNFPPRFSGLQFPNYSSELNVNALELDDSALYLCASSLDLGSVSGNTIYFGEGSWLTVV.

This clonotype was seen only a few times. The gene calls are TRBV12-3 or TRBV12-4 and TRBJ2-3; 12 bases map to TRBD2. The CDR3 loop spans 16 amino acids. The V gene end was trimmed by 3 bases and the J gene end by 4 bases; junction bases not matched to a gene: 5. The CDR3 region has the DNA TGTGCCAGCAGTTTCCGACTAGCGGGGGCCTCAGATACGCAGTATTTT. Amino acids: CASSFRLAGASDTQYF.

A few counts support this clonotype. The chain couples TRBV19 to TRBJ1-2; a weak D match, TRBD1 (6 bases). The CDR3 sequence is 13 residues long. CDR1 and CDR2 from the germline V gene are LNHDA and SQIVND (reference sequence). Trimming shortened V by 5 bases and J by 6 bases, and 13 bases separated the two germline ends. The CDR3 reads CASSPTRGDGYTF. In nucleotides, the CDR3 is TGTGCCAGTAGTCCGACTAGGGGGGATGGCTACACCTTC.